What follows is one T cell receptor (beta chain) and its context. Its antigen is not known. The CDR3 contains 13 residues. Per germline, CDR1 SGHTA and CDR2 FQGNSA. J was trimmed by 5 bases and V by 8 bases; bases with no gene match: 8. This entry belongs to a study of blood T cells in healthy people across ages. Using a J-beta primer mix together with a sample-barcoded 5' primer, a second PCR was run for roughly 6 to 11 cycles. TCRdb re-called the 5' RACE reads with MiXCR, one entry per CDR3 protein. Here the sample spans fewer than 1,000,000 distinct CDR3 sequences, under 55% being singletons. The study's findings and limits: Naive and antigen-experienced cells were not separated, limiting conclusive comparison. Diversity figures based on one million T cells were deemed too low. Donors of long life had a larger count of naive CD4+ cells and greater diversity than aged donors. Diversity of TCR beta per million T cells declined in a roughly linear way with age.

V usage is TRBV7-2 and J usage is TRBJ2-5; TRBD2 matches at 7 bases. Specimen: blood. This TCR derives from a man between 60 and 75 years old in good health. The CDR3 spells CASGTGREETQYF. CDR3 DNA: TGTGCCAGCGGAACGGGGCGGGAGGAGACCCAGTACTTC.